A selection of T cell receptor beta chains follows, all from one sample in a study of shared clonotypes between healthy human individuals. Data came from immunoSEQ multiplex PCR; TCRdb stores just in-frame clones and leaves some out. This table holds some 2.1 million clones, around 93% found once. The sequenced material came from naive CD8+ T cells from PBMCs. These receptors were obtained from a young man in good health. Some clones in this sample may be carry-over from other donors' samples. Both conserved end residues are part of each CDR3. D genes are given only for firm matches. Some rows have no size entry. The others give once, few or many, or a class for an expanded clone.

cdr3_nt: TGTGCCAGCAGTTTATCGCTAGCCTTCACAGATACGCAGTATTTT; cdr3_aa: CASSLSLAFTDTQYF; d_call: -; clone_size: -; j_call: TRBJ2-3; v_call: TRBV27
cdr3_nt: TGTGCCAGCAGCCCCGCGACTAGCGGGTTTGGAAATGAGCAGTTCTTC; cdr3_aa: CASSPATSGFGNEQFF; d_call: TRBD2; clone_size: -; j_call: TRBJ2-1; v_call: TRBV5-6
cdr3_nt: TGTGCCAGCAGCGGACCTTTACACACTGAAGCTTTCTTT; cdr3_aa: CASSGPLHTEAFF; d_call: -; clone_size: -; j_call: TRBJ1-1; v_call: TRBV5-4
cdr3_nt: TGTGCCAGCAGTGAAGGGACTAGCGGGAGCCTCCAGGATACGCAGTATTTT; cdr3_aa: CASSEGTSGSLQDTQYF; d_call: TRBD2; clone_size: -; j_call: TRBJ2-3; v_call: TRBV6-1
cdr3_nt: TGTGCCAGCAGCCTTATCAGGGATAGGAACCCAGATACGCAGTATTTT; cdr3_aa: CASSLIRDRNPDTQYF; d_call: -; clone_size: once; j_call: TRBJ2-3; v_call: TRBV7-3
cdr3_nt: TGTGCCAGCACTTCCAGACGGGACAGGTGGAACTACACCTTC; cdr3_aa: CASTSRRDRWNYTF; d_call: TRBD1; clone_size: once; j_call: TRBJ1-2; v_call: TRBV6-1
cdr3_nt: TGTGCCAGCTCACCACTAAGGTTAGGAGGAGAGACCCAGTACTTC; cdr3_aa: CASSPLRLGGETQYF; d_call: -; clone_size: -; j_call: TRBJ2-5; v_call: TRBV18
cdr3_nt: TGCGCCAGCAGCTTTGACGGAGGCTACGAGCAGTACTTC; cdr3_aa: CASSFDGGYEQYF; d_call: -; clone_size: -; j_call: TRBJ2-7; v_call: TRBV5-1
cdr3_nt: TGTGCCAGCAGCCGCAGGACAGGCGACGGAAACACCATATATTTT; cdr3_aa: CASSRRTGDGNTIYF; d_call: TRBD1; clone_size: -; j_call: TRBJ1-3; v_call: TRBV27
cdr3_nt: TGCGCCAGCAGCCAAGATGCGAAGCGCAATCAGCCCCAGCATTTT; cdr3_aa: CASSQDAKRNQPQHF; d_call: -; clone_size: -; j_call: TRBJ1-5; v_call: TRBV4-1
cdr3_nt: TGTGCCAGTAGTTTCCAGGGGGCGCGTTATGGCTACACCTTC; cdr3_aa: CASSFQGARYGYTF; d_call: TRBD1; clone_size: -; j_call: TRBJ1-2; v_call: TRBV19
cdr3_nt: TGTGCCAGCAGCCGGGGGGGCCCATACGAGCAGTACTTC; cdr3_aa: CASSRGGPYEQYF; d_call: TRBD2; clone_size: -; j_call: TRBJ2-7; v_call: TRBV7-2
cdr3_nt: TGCGCCAGCAGCTTAGGACAGGGAGCGAGCTCCTACGAGCAGTACTTC; cdr3_aa: CASSLGQGASSYEQYF; d_call: TRBD1; clone_size: -; j_call: TRBJ2-7; v_call: TRBV5-1
cdr3_nt: TGTGCCAGCTCCCCCCCGGGGGAAGCTCAGCCCCAGCATTTT; cdr3_aa: CASSPPGEAQPQHF; d_call: -; clone_size: -; j_call: TRBJ1-5; v_call: TRBV27
cdr3_nt: TGTGCCAGCAGCCCTGGGGACGGACGGACCCAGTACTTC; cdr3_aa: CASSPGDGRTQYF; d_call: -; clone_size: -; j_call: TRBJ2-5; v_call: TRBV9
cdr3_nt: TGTGCCAGCAGTGTGGGACTAGCGTCAGATACGCAGTATTTT; cdr3_aa: CASSVGLASDTQYF; d_call: TRBD2; clone_size: -; j_call: TRBJ2-3; v_call: TRBV27
cdr3_nt: TGTGCCAGCAGCTTGGACAGGTCCTCCTACGAGCAGTACTTC; cdr3_aa: CASSLDRSSYEQYF; d_call: -; clone_size: -; j_call: TRBJ2-7; v_call: TRBV5-4
cdr3_nt: TGTGCCAGCAGTGAATCCGTACTAGAGGATGAGCAGTTCTTC; cdr3_aa: CASSESVLEDEQFF; d_call: -; clone_size: -; j_call: TRBJ2-1; v_call: TRBV25-1
cdr3_nt: TGTGCCAGCAGCTTCCGGGCAGGCCAAGAGACCCAGTACTTC; cdr3_aa: CASSFRAGQETQYF; d_call: -; clone_size: once; j_call: TRBJ2-5; v_call: TRBV13
cdr3_nt: TGTGCCAGCAGCTTACGGAATGAAGCTTTCTTT; cdr3_aa: CASSLRNEAFF; d_call: -; clone_size: few; j_call: TRBJ1-1; v_call: TRBV7-9
cdr3_nt: TGTGCCAGCAGATCCCCGGGACAGCTTTTCTATGGCTACACCTTC; cdr3_aa: CASRSPGQLFYGYTF; d_call: TRBD1; clone_size: -; j_call: TRBJ1-2; v_call: TRBV27
cdr3_nt: TGTGCCAGCAGCGACCCGACCGGTCCAACCACTGAAGCTTTCTTT; cdr3_aa: CASSDPTGPTTEAFF; d_call: -; clone_size: -; j_call: TRBJ1-1; v_call: TRBV9
cdr3_nt: TGTGCCAGCAGCTTATGGGGTTTCGGGGCGGGAGGCACAGATACGCAGTATTTT; cdr3_aa: CASSLWGFGAGGTDTQYF; d_call: TRBD2; clone_size: -; j_call: TRBJ2-3; v_call: TRBV11-2
cdr3_nt: TGCGCCAGCAGCCACGACGGTTACAATGAGCAGTTCTTC; cdr3_aa: CASSHDGYNEQFF; d_call: -; clone_size: -; j_call: TRBJ2-1; v_call: TRBV4-1
cdr3_nt: TGCGCCAGCAGCCCCCGGGAGCACAATGAGCAGTTCTTC; cdr3_aa: CASSPREHNEQFF; d_call: -; clone_size: -; j_call: TRBJ2-1; v_call: TRBV4-1
cdr3_nt: TGTGCCAGCAGCTTAGCTCCTAGCGGGGCCGAGCAGTTCTTC; cdr3_aa: CASSLAPSGAEQFF; d_call: TRBD2; clone_size: -; j_call: TRBJ2-1; v_call: TRBV7-9
cdr3_nt: TGTGCCAGCAGCCCCGGGAGGGGAGGGTATGGCTACACCTTC; cdr3_aa: CASSPGRGGYGYTF; d_call: -; clone_size: -; j_call: TRBJ1-2; v_call: TRBV14
cdr3_nt: TGTGCCAGCAGCTCTCGGGACAGGGGGAACTATGGCTACACCTTC; cdr3_aa: CASSSRDRGNYGYTF; d_call: TRBD1; clone_size: -; j_call: TRBJ1-2; v_call: TRBV7-2
cdr3_nt: TGTGCCAGCAGCTCTGGGTCCGACAAGCGGCATGAAAAACTGTTTTTT; cdr3_aa: CASSSGSDKRHEKLFF; d_call: -; clone_size: -; j_call: TRBJ1-4; v_call: TRBV6-6
cdr3_nt: TGTGCCAGCAGCGCCGTCAGCACAGATACGCAGTATTTT; cdr3_aa: CASSAVSTDTQYF; d_call: -; clone_size: -; j_call: TRBJ2-3; v_call: TRBV9
cdr3_nt: TGTGCCAGCAGTTTGAGTGGAAGTTCCTACAATGAGCAGTTCTTC; cdr3_aa: CASSLSGSSYNEQFF; d_call: -; clone_size: -; j_call: TRBJ2-1; v_call: TRBV27
cdr3_nt: TGTGCCATCAGTGATTCCCTCGTTCAGCCCCAGCATTTT; cdr3_aa: CAISDSLVQPQHF; d_call: -; clone_size: -; j_call: TRBJ1-5; v_call: TRBV10-3
cdr3_nt: TGTGCCAGTAGTGCTTCCCACTGGACGGGGAACACTGAAGCTTTCTTT; cdr3_aa: CASSASHWTGNTEAFF; d_call: -; clone_size: -; j_call: TRBJ1-1; v_call: TRBV19
cdr3_nt: TGTGCCACGGGACAGGGGGCACCCAATGAGCAGTTCTTC; cdr3_aa: CATGQGAPNEQFF; d_call: TRBD1; clone_size: -; j_call: TRBJ2-1; v_call: TRBV19
cdr3_nt: TGTGCCAGCTCATCATCCGAGGGCCCGAGGGGGACCCAGTACTTC; cdr3_aa: CASSSSEGPRGTQYF; d_call: -; clone_size: -; j_call: TRBJ2-5; v_call: TRBV18
cdr3_nt: TGTGCCAGCAACAGGGACATCCTCGGGGAGCTGTTTTTT; cdr3_aa: CASNRDILGELFF; d_call: -; clone_size: -; j_call: TRBJ2-2; v_call: TRBV6-6
cdr3_nt: TGTGCCTGGGGGTCGGGAGGGCCCTATGAGCAGTTCTTC; cdr3_aa: CAWGSGGPYEQFF; d_call: TRBD2; clone_size: -; j_call: TRBJ2-1; v_call: TRBV30
cdr3_nt: TGTGCCAGCAGCCGGGAAACTAGCGGGAGTGCGCGGGAGCAGTTCTTC; cdr3_aa: CASSRETSGSAREQFF; d_call: TRBD2; clone_size: -; j_call: TRBJ2-1; v_call: TRBV11-3
cdr3_nt: TGTGCCAGCAGCTCACAGAACCTCAGAGCTAACTATGGCTACACCTTC; cdr3_aa: CASSSQNLRANYGYTF; d_call: -; clone_size: -; j_call: TRBJ1-2; v_call: TRBV5-6
cdr3_nt: TGTGCCAGCAGCTTGGCCCCAGGGTGTGGGCACCAGCCCCAGCATTTT; cdr3_aa: CASSLAPGCGHQPQHF; d_call: -; clone_size: -; j_call: TRBJ1-5; v_call: TRBV5-6
cdr3_nt: TGTGCCAGCAGCTTTTCGTTAACTGATCGGGATAGGAAAAACTATGGCTACACCTTC; cdr3_aa: CASSFSLTDRDRKNYGYTF; d_call: -; clone_size: -; j_call: TRBJ1-2; v_call: TRBV12-1
cdr3_nt: TGTGCCAGTAGTATGGAAAGGGGTTTTGGCGGCAATCAGCCCCAGCATTTT; cdr3_aa: CASSMERGFGGNQPQHF; d_call: -; clone_size: -; j_call: TRBJ1-5; v_call: TRBV19
cdr3_nt: TGTGCCAGCAGCTCCCGGACTAGCGGGAGTTCAGAGACCCAGTACTTC; cdr3_aa: CASSSRTSGSSETQYF; d_call: TRBD2; clone_size: once; j_call: TRBJ2-5; v_call: TRBV11-2
cdr3_nt: TGTGCCAGCAGCCTCCACTATGGGCCTAGCACCCCGCTCGGGGAGCTGTTTTTT; cdr3_aa: CASSLHYGPSTPLGELFF; d_call: -; clone_size: -; j_call: TRBJ2-2; v_call: TRBV14
cdr3_nt: TGTGCCAGCAGCCTGGACTGGGTGGGCGGCAATGAGCAGTTCTTC; cdr3_aa: CASSLDWVGGNEQFF; d_call: -; clone_size: -; j_call: TRBJ2-1; v_call: TRBV9
cdr3_nt: TGTGCCAGCAGCTTTCTGGACAGGGCCGGGACCCAGTACTTC; cdr3_aa: CASSFLDRAGTQYF; d_call: TRBD1; clone_size: -; j_call: TRBJ2-5; v_call: TRBV7-9